This entry lists 16 T cell receptor beta chains sequenced from one sample in a study of shared clonotypes between healthy human individuals. The table came from immunoSEQ multiplex PCR; TCRdb's copy has only in-frame clones and leaves some out. The sample consists of some 2,500,000 clones, under 95% of them appearing once. Sequencing was performed on naive CD4+ T cells from PBMCs. This sample's subset: CD45RA+ positively selected. The receptors derive from a man between 18 and 29 years old in good health. Some clones in this sample may be carry-over from other donors' samples.

This chain links TRBV5-1 with TRBJ2-7, with a tentative D call TRBD2 (7 bases). The germline CDR1 and CDR2 sequences are SGHRS and YFSETQ. V lost 7 bases to trimming and J lost 5 bases, with 22 bases between them. This CDR3 is built from 15 residues. CDR3 nucleotides: TGCGCCAGCGCAGTGGGTCCACAGGGAGGGGACGAGCAGTACTTC. Residues: CASAVGPQGGDEQYF.

This rearrangement joins TRBV28 to TRBJ1-6; 12 bases line up with TRBD1. V dropped 6 bases and J dropped 0; count of bases not matched to a gene: 9. Germline CDR1 MDHEN, CDR2 SYDVKM. The CDR3 has 19 amino acids. The DNA of the CDR3 is TGTGCCAGCAGGCCGGGACAGGGGGCTACAAGCTCCTATAATTCACCCCTCCACTTT. It specifies CASRPGQGATSSYNSPLHF.

This clone was observed a few times. V and J are TRBV6-1 and TRBJ1-5, with unresolved D. Trimming took off 3 bases at V and 9 bases at J, with 15 bases between the two ends. CDR1 MNHNS and CDR2 SASEGT come from the germline V gene. This CDR3 is built from 14 residues. The CDR3 spells CASSEFPPKGPQHF. CDR3 DNA: TGTGCCAGCAGTGAGTTCCCACCGAAGGGGCCCCAGCATTTT.

V gene TRBV6-5 combines with J gene TRBJ1-5; D is ambiguous. Trimming removed 4 bases at V and 4 bases at J, with 8 bases between. The CDR3 is 13 residues long. Germline V gives CDR1 MNHEY, CDR2 SVGAGI. CDR3 sequence: CASSFRPNQPQHF. In nucleotides, the CDR3 is TGTGCCAGCAGTTTCCGGCCTAATCAGCCCCAGCATTTT.

Only one count was recorded for this clone. This sequence joins TRBV5-4 and TRBJ1-4; tentative D call: TRBD1 (6 bases). There are 14 residues in the CDR3. V was trimmed by 4 bases and J by 4 bases, leaving 11 bases between them. Germline CDR1 is SGHNT and CDR2 is YYREEE (reference sequence). The CDR3 nucleotides read TGTGCCAGCAGCGCCGGACAGATTAATGAAAAACTGTTTTTT. Protein: CASSAGQINEKLFF.

This chain joins TRBV11-1 and TRBJ1-1; TRBD1 aligns across 7 bases. The CDR3 is 13 residues long. From germline, CDR1 is SGHAT and CDR2 FQDESV (reference sequence). V was pared by 4 bases and J by 4 bases, with 3 bases of the junction left unmatched. CDR3 coding DNA: TGTGCCAGCAGCTCACAGGGGACCACTGAAGCTTTCTTT. It is translated as CASSSQGTTEAFF.

The chain uses TRBV5-1 and TRBJ1-2; D gene unclear. CDR1 SGHRS and CDR2 YFSETQ come from the germline V gene. This CDR3 has 16 amino acids. V was pared by 3 bases and J by 3 bases, with 18 bases between. The CDR3 bases are TGCGCCAGCAGCTCCGGATACGATTGGACCGACTATGGCTACACCTTC. The encoded protein is CASSSGYDWTDYGYTF.

This rearrangement joins TRBV4-2 to TRBJ2-7; tentative D call: TRBD2 (6 bases). Trimming removed 1 base at V and 2 bases at J, with 6 bases between. This CDR3 comprises 13 residues. Germline loops: CDR1 LGHNA, CDR2 YNFKEQ. The CDR3 bases are TGTGCCAGCAGCCAAGGGACTACCTACGAGCAGTACTTC. Translating gives CASSQGTTYEQYF.

As concerns this clone: The same CDR3 arises from other DNA sequences in this sample as well. The chain links TRBV15 to TRBJ1-2; the D gene is possibly TRBD1 (5 bases). Germline V lookup: CDR1 LNHNV, CDR2 YYDKDF (reference sequence). The CDR3 covers 12 residues. Trimming cost V 1 base and J 6 bases, with 6 bases left between them. CDR3 loop: CATSRGGDGYTF. CDR3 sequence (DNA): TGTGCCACCAGCAGAGGAGGGGATGGCTACACCTTC.

This clone was seen only once. The chain uses TRBV2 and TRBJ2-7, with D perhaps TRBD2 (7 bases). This CDR3 comprises 14 residues. Germline assignment: CDR1 SNHLY and CDR2 FYNNEI. The germline V and J ends were trimmed by 7 bases and 4 bases, with 17 bases remaining between them. CDR3 sequence: CASTEGGAKYEQYF. In nucleotides, the CDR3 is TGTGCCAGCACTGAGGGGGGGGCCAAGTACGAGCAGTACTTC.

In regard to this clone: Other DNA variants within this sample encode the same CDR3. The chain is built from TRBV7-9 and TRBJ2-3; D perhaps matches TRBD2 (6 bases). Germline values: CDR1 SEHNR, CDR2 FQNEAQ (reference sequence). V dropped 6 bases and J dropped 6 bases, with 10 bases sitting between them. The length of the CDR3 is 12 residues. The CDR3 DNA sequence: TGTGCCAGCAGTCCCGGAGGGGATACGCAGTATTTT. Residues: CASSPGGDTQYF.

CDR3 sequence: CATSRGLGEQFF. The DNA for the CDR3 is TGTGCCACCAGCCGAGGGTTGGGTGAGCAGTTCTTC. The V gene is TRBV15, the J gene TRBJ2-1; D is possibly TRBD2 (5 bases). The CDR3 runs 12 residues. Germline CDR1 and CDR2: LNHNV and YYDKDF (reference sequence). V was cut by 5 bases and J by 9 bases, with 11 bases left in between.

This chain uses TRBV4-1 with TRBJ2-4; D not resolved. The CDR3 extends over 17 amino acids. V lost 1 base to trimming and J lost 1 base, with 14 bases between them. Per the germline V gene, CDR1 is MGHRA and CDR2 is YSYEKL. The CDR3 is CASSQVWPPPAKNIQYF. CDR3 nucleotide sequence: TGCGCCAGCAGCCAAGTTTGGCCTCCGCCGGCCAAAAACATTCAGTACTTC.

The chain joins TRBV7-9 to TRBJ2-2, with D unresolved. The germline CDR1 and CDR2 sequences are SEHNR and FQNEAQ (reference sequence). The V and J ends lost 2 bases and 2 bases respectively, with 12 bases between them. The length of the CDR3 is 16 residues. Here the CDR3 DNA reads TGTGCCAGCAGCTTACTACGGGTAGGAAACACCGGGGAGCTGTTTTTT. It is translated as CASSLLRVGNTGELFF. The full variable domain, completed using reference TRBV7-9 and TRBJ2-2, is DTGVSQNPRHKITKRGQNVTFRCDPISEHNRLYWYRQTLGQGPEFLTYFQNEAQLEKSRLLSDRFSAERPKGSFSTLEIQRTEQGDSAMYLCASSLLRVGNTGELFFGEGSRLTVL.

CDR3 amino acids: CASSLDGDLMREQYF. The CDR3 DNA sequence: TGTGCCAGCAGCTTGGATGGTGACCTTATGCGGGAGCAGTACTTC. The chain is built from TRBV5-4 and TRBJ2-7; D remains ambiguous. The germline gives CDR1 SGHNT, CDR2 YYREEE (reference sequence). V was shortened by 0 bases and J by 7 bases, with 17 bases between the two germline ends. This CDR3 is built from 15 residues.

The genes are TRBV9 and TRBJ2-5; TRBD1 matches at 7 bases. V trimming: 4 bases; J trimming: 5 bases; junction bases outside the gene matches: 8. The CDR3 has 14 amino acids. Germline lookup yields CDR1 SGDLS and CDR2 YYNGEE. CDR3 amino acids: CASSFLDREETQYF. The CDR3 DNA reads as TGTGCCAGCAGCTTTTTAGACAGGGAGGAGACCCAGTACTTC. Together with reference TRBV9 and TRBJ2-5, the CDR3 gives the full variable domain: DSGVTQTPKHLITATGQRVTLRCSPRSGDLSVYWYQQSLDQGLQFLIQYYNGEERAKGNILERFSAQQFPDLHSELNLSSLELGDSALYFCASSFLDREETQYFGPGTRLLVL.